One sample yielded the 21 T cell receptor beta chains listed below, sequenced in a study of blood T cell repertoires in COVID-19. Method: immunoSEQ multiplex PCR; TCRdb's copy keeps in-frame clones and lacks some. Here the sample spans roughly 11,000 clones, roughly 80% being singletons. Input material: peripheral blood. All receptors derive from a human donor in a cohort sampled during active COVID-19.

The chain couples TRBV7-8 to TRBJ1-5, with TRBD1 as a possible D gene (6 bases). This CDR3 region has 17 residues. Trimming removed 5 bases from V and 4 bases from J, with 21 bases in between. From germline, CDR1 is SGHVS and CDR2 FQNEAQ. The CDR3 protein is CASSGRGWGPGNQPQHF. CDR3 DNA sequence: TGTGCCAGCAGCGGTAGGGGGTGGGGGCCAGGGAATCAGCCCCAGCATTTT.

V gene TRBV6-1 combines with J gene TRBJ2-7; TRBD1 matches at 10 bases. Trimming removed 4 bases from V and 4 bases from J; junction bases left unmatched: 16. This CDR3 region has 18 residues. Germline values: CDR1 MNHNS, CDR2 SASEGT. CDR3 DNA sequence: TGTGCCAGCAGTGCCGGGACAGGGGTTCGGAGGAGCATGTACGAGCAGTACTTC. Residues: CASSAGTGVRRSMYEQYF.

The chain links TRBV9 to TRBJ2-2, with a weak D call TRBD2 (7 bases). Germline V gene data show CDR1 as SGDLS and CDR2 as YYNGEE. The germline V and J ends were trimmed by 4 bases and 0 bases, with 10 bases remaining between them. This CDR3 contains 15 residues. This chain's CDR3 is CASSRGAANTGELFF. The CDR3 DNA follows: TGTGCCAGCAGCCGGGGGGCGGCGAACACCGGGGAGCTGTTTTTT.

The chain employs TRBV12-3 or TRBV12-4 and TRBJ2-7; D perhaps matches TRBD2 (5 bases). The CDR3 spans 12 residues. V lost 3 bases to trimming and J lost 5 bases, with 8 bases between them. CDR3 region: CASSFGIHEQYF. In nucleotides, the CDR3 is TGTGCCAGCAGTTTCGGGATCCACGAGCAGTACTTC.

This clone was counted between two and nine times. The chain is built from TRBV5-1 and TRBJ2-7, with D possibly being TRBD1 (6 bases). Trimming pared 4 bases from V and 2 bases from J, leaving 13 bases between. The CDR3 has 14 residues. Germline-derived CDR1 and CDR2 are SGHRS and YFSETQ. The CDR3 protein is CASSREGTPYEQYF. The CDR3 DNA follows: TGCGCCAGCAGCAGGGAAGGGACACCCTACGAGCAGTACTTC.

The chain combines TRBV6-4 with TRBJ2-1; 11 bases map to TRBD2. The CDR3 covers 18 residues. CDR1 and CDR2 from the germline V gene are MRHNA and SNTAGT. After removal of 2 bases from V and 5 bases from J, the junction contained 11 bases not matched to a gene. The CDR3: CASSDPGSGGAVDNEQFF. In nucleotides, the CDR3 is TGTGCCAGCAGTGACCCCGGTAGCGGGGGGGCGGTTGACAATGAGCAGTTCTTC.

This chain connects TRBV9 to TRBJ2-3; the match to TRBD2 covers 13 bases. CDR1 SGDLS and CDR2 YYNGEE come from the germline V gene. The V gene end was trimmed by 4 bases and the J gene end by 2 bases; junction bases not matched to a gene: 7. The CDR3 consists of 17 residues. The CDR3 DNA reads as TGTGCCAGCAGCCCGGGACTAGCGGGGCTATACACAGATACGCAGTATTTT. Its protein is CASSPGLAGLYTDTQYF.

The chain has TRBV6-1 and TRBJ1-2, with D unclear. The CDR3 has 12 amino acids. The V gene's germline CDR1 is MNHNS and CDR2 SASEGT. The germline V and J ends were trimmed by 1 base and 4 bases, with 4 bases remaining between them. CDR3 in amino acids: CASSEGGYGYTF. CDR3 coding DNA: TGTGCCAGCAGTGAAGGAGGCTATGGCTACACCTTC.

The chain carries TRBV30 and TRBJ2-4; D uncertain. V dropped 3 bases and J dropped 0 bases, with 6 bases sitting between them. Germline assignment: CDR1 GTSNPN and CDR2 SVGIG (reference sequence). The CDR3 covers 13 residues. The CDR3 sequence is CAWRTIAKNIQYF. The CDR3 bases are TGTGCCTGGAGAACAATAGCCAAAAACATTCAGTACTTC. The whole variable domain, remainder taken from reference TRBV30 and TRBJ2-4, is SQTIHQWPATLVQPVGSPLSLECTVEGTSNPNLYWYRQAAGRGLQLLFYSVGIGQISSEVPQNLSASRPQDRQFILSSKKLLLSDSGFYLCAWRTIAKNIQYFGAGTRLSVL.

The J gene is TRBJ2-7, the V gene TRBV19; TRBD2 agrees at 12 bases. CDR3 length equals 16 residues. The J segment lost 3 bases and the V segment lost 3 bases, leaving 6 bases of the junction unmatched. Germline V gives CDR1 LNHDA, CDR2 SQIVND (reference sequence). The CDR3 region has the DNA TGTGCCAGTAGTATCAAACTAGCGGGGGGCTACTACGAGCAGTACTTC. This translates into CASSIKLAGGYYEQYF.

The CDR3 sequence: CASQPGQGHTEAFF. The CDR3 DNA follows: TGTGCCTCCCAGCCGGGACAGGGTCACACTGAAGCTTTCTTT. The chain is built from TRBV9 and TRBJ1-1, with 9 bases aligning to TRBD1. This CDR3 has 14 amino acids. Germline-derived CDR1 and CDR2 are SGDLS and YYNGEE. V lost 10 bases to trimming and J lost 3 bases; unmatched junction nucleotides: 10.

The chain uses TRBV14 and TRBJ1-2; D gene uncertain. Germline CDR1 reads SGHDN; CDR2 reads FVKESK. The CDR3 spans 14 residues. Deletions cut 1 base from V and 8 bases from J, with 14 bases between. The CDR3 DNA reads as TGTGCCAGCAGCCAAGTTGTTTCCGCTAGCGGCTACACCTTC. It codes for CASSQVVSASGYTF.

The chain employs TRBV2 and TRBJ1-2; possible D gene TRBD1, 5 bases. Germline V gene data show CDR1 as SNHLY and CDR2 as FYNNEI. V lost 4 bases and J lost 0, with 12 bases in between. CDR3 length: 15 amino acids. The CDR3 region has the DNA TGTGCCAGCAGTGGTGAAGGGGCGACTAACTATGGCTACACCTTC. Its protein is CASSGEGATNYGYTF.

The chain's CDR3 is CAIGQSNQPQHF. The CDR3 coding sequence is TGTGCCATAGGACAAAGCAATCAGCCCCAGCATTTT. The chain carries TRBV25-1 and TRBJ1-5, with D maybe TRBD1 (5 bases). CDR1 is MGHDK, CDR2 SYGVNS, per germline. This CDR3 is built from 12 residues. Trimming took off 10 bases at V and 1 base at J, with 8 bases between the two ends. The variable domain in full, completed from reference TRBV25-1 and TRBJ1-5, reads EADIYQTPRYLVIGTGKKITLECSQTMGHDKMYWYQQDPGMELHLIHYSYGVNSTEKGDLSSESTVSRIRTEHFPLTLESARPSHTSQYLCAIGQSNQPQHFGDGTRLSIL.

The chain is built from TRBV4-2 and TRBJ2-2; tentative D call: TRBD2 (6 bases). This CDR3 contains 16 residues. Germline V gene data show CDR1 as LGHNA and CDR2 as YNFKEQ. With 3 bases removed from V and 3 bases from J, the gap between germline ends came to 14 bases. CDR3 residues: CASSQGLSSYTGELFF. CDR3 in DNA: TGTGCCAGCAGCCAGGGACTCTCTTCTTACACCGGGGAGCTGTTTTTT.

The chain uses TRBV7-9 and TRBJ1-2; tentative D call: TRBD1 (5 bases). Deletions cut 2 bases from V and 2 bases from J, with 6 bases between. Germline values: CDR1 SEHNR, CDR2 FQNEAQ (reference sequence). This CDR3 comprises 13 residues. CDR3 sequence (DNA): TGTGCCAGCAGCTTACCAGGGAACTATGGCTACACCTTC. As protein: CASSLPGNYGYTF.

The chain carries TRBV5-1 and TRBJ2-1, with a possible D match to TRBD2 (5 bases). The CDR3 is made up of 14 amino acids. Germline loops: CDR1 SGHRS, CDR2 YFSETQ. V was clipped by 6 bases and J by 0 bases, with 10 bases between them. The CDR3: CASNPGVSYNEQFF. Written as DNA, the CDR3 is TGCGCCAGCAACCCCGGGGTCTCCTACAATGAGCAGTTCTTC.

This chain joins TRBV5-1 and TRBJ2-7, with 10 bases lining up with TRBD1. V lost 2 bases, J lost 5 bases, and 4 bases stayed unmatched. CDR3 length: 14 amino acids. CDR1 SGHRS and CDR2 YFSETQ come from the germline V gene. Here the CDR3 DNA reads TGCGCCAGCAGCTTTGGGGGACAGGGGAACGAGCAGTACTTC. It is translated as CASSFGGQGNEQYF. The variable domain in full, with the rest retrieved from reference TRBV5-1 and TRBJ2-7, is KAGVTQTPRYLIKTRGQQVTLSCSPISGHRSVSWYQQTPGQGLQFLFEYFSETQRNKGNFPGRFSGRQFSNSRSEMNVSTLELGDSALYLCASSFGGQGNEQYFGPGTRLTVT.

This chain links TRBV12-3 or TRBV12-4 with TRBJ2-5, with TRBD2 identical over 8 bases. The CDR3 totals 12 residues. Trimming cost V 6 bases and J 11 bases; bases outside gene matches: 8. CDR3 nucleotides: TGTGCCAGCAGCCCGGGGGGGCTGACGCAGTACTTC. The encoded protein is CASSPGGLTQYF.

The rearrangement joins TRBV6-1 to TRBJ1-2; tentatively, D is TRBD1 (5 bases). The CDR3 sequence is 15 residues long. The V end was cut by 3 bases, the J end by 0 bases, with 11 bases between. The V gene's germline CDR1 is MNHNS and CDR2 SASEGT. The CDR3 DNA is TGTGCCAGCAGTGACGGGGGGACGACTAACTATGGCTACACCTTC. It yields the protein CASSDGGTTNYGYTF.

This sequence joins TRBV6-5 and TRBJ2-5; D is unresolved. This CDR3 has 13 amino acids. The germline gives CDR1 MNHEY, CDR2 SVGAGI. V was pared by 5 bases and J by 2 bases, with 9 bases between. As DNA, the CDR3 is TGTGCCAGCAGTCCCAGTAAACAAGAGACCCAGTACTTC. Amino acids: CASSPSKQETQYF.